These T cell receptor beta chains were read from a single sample in a study of blood T cell repertoires in COVID-19. TCRdb keeps only in-frame clones here, not all; method: immunoSEQ multiplex PCR. The sample lists about 120,000 clones, about 86% occurring once. Sequencing was done on a sample of peripheral blood. The receptors here all came from a woman aged 45-65 years with acute or convalescent COVID-19. The CDR3 runs from the conserved cysteine through the conserved F or W. The order of the fields is CDR3 protein, CDR3 DNA, D gene, clone size, V gene, J gene. The D gene is left open where the match is weak. Clone sizes are given selectively: once, few, many, or a class where the clone is expanded.

CASSTTGGGNQPQHF,TGTGCCAGTAGTACTACAGGGGGAGGCAATCAGCCCCAGCATTTT,TRBD1,few,TRBV19,TRBJ1-5
CASSYHRGGANVLTF,TGTGCCAGCAGTTACCACAGGGGTGGGGCCAACGTCCTGACTTTC,TRBD1,.,TRBV6-5,TRBJ2-6
CASSHLGTGGEKLFF,TGCGCCAGCAGTCATTTAGGCACAGGGGGAGAAAAACTGTTTTTT,TRBD1,.,TRBV4-1,TRBJ1-4
CASSRPARGTGANVLTF,TGTGCCAGCAGCCGTCCGGCCAGGGGAACTGGGGCCAACGTCCTGACTTTC,.,.,TRBV7-9,TRBJ2-6
CASSLGQGAFYEQYF,TGTGCCAGCAGCTTGGGACAGGGGGCTTTTTACGAGCAGTACTTC,TRBD1,.,TRBV5-6,TRBJ2-7
CASSPPGNNSPLHF,TGTGCCAGTAGCCCTCCAGGGAATAATTCACCCCTCCACTTT,.,.,TRBV19,TRBJ1-6
CASSHRTGGTYGYTF,TGCGCCAGCAGCCATAGGACAGGGGGAACCTATGGCTACACCTTC,TRBD1,.,TRBV4-1,TRBJ1-2
CASSGTTRGQPQHF,TGTGCCAGCAGCGGGACAACTAGAGGTCAGCCCCAGCATTTT,.,.,TRBV6-6,TRBJ1-5
CASSDIPGELFF,TGTGCCAGCAGTGATATCCCCGGGGAGCTGTTTTTT,.,.,TRBV6-1,TRBJ2-2
CASSFGGTEYEKLFF,TGTGCCAGCAGTTTCGGCGGGACAGAGTATGAAAAACTGTTTTTT,TRBD1,.,TRBV2,TRBJ1-4
CASSIGAGSIYEQYF,TGTGCCAGTAGTATTGGGGCGGGGAGCATCTACGAGCAGTACTTC,.,.,TRBV19,TRBJ2-7
CASSALQLSEKLFF,TGTGCCAGTAGTGCCCTACAGTTAAGCGAAAAACTGTTTTTT,.,.,TRBV19,TRBJ1-4
CASRAQGTQPQHF,TGTGCCAGCAGGGCACAGGGGACTCAGCCCCAGCATTTT,TRBD1,.,TRBV12-3/TRBV12-4,TRBJ1-5
CASSLEAGVTTDTQYF,TGTGCCAGCAGCTTAGAGGCGGGAGTAACCACAGATACGCAGTATTTT,TRBD2,.,TRBV7-6,TRBJ2-3
CASSPSQGKQETQYF,TGTGCCAGCTCACCATCCCAGGGAAAACAAGAGACCCAGTACTTC,.,.,TRBV18,TRBJ2-5
CASSQGAGGPGEQFF,TGTGCCAGCAGCCAAGGAGCGGGGGGGCCCGGTGAGCAGTTCTTC,TRBD2,few,TRBV4-2,TRBJ2-1
CASSQESGRGGYTF,TGCGCCAGCAGCCAAGAGAGCGGGAGGGGTGGCTACACCTTC,.,.,TRBV4-3,TRBJ1-2
CASSEYRQFQETQYF,TGTGCCAGCAGTGAATACCGACAGTTCCAAGAGACCCAGTACTTC,.,.,TRBV25-1,TRBJ2-5
CASSVEASGGYNEQFF,TGTGCCAGCAGCGTAGAGGCTAGCGGGGGCTACAATGAGCAGTTCTTC,TRBD2,once,TRBV9,TRBJ2-1
CASSQRAGGTEAFF,TGCGCCAGCAGCCAACGAGCGGGGGGCACTGAAGCTTTCTTT,.,.,TRBV4-3,TRBJ1-1
CAWKRDKNTEAFF,TGTGCCTGGAAACGGGACAAGAACACTGAAGCTTTCTTT,.,.,TRBV30,TRBJ1-1
CASDRGRGGYTF,TGTGCCAGCGACAGGGGGCGGGGAGGCTACACCTTC,TRBD1,.,TRBV19,TRBJ1-2
CASSVAGQITGELFF,TGTGCCAGCAGCGTAGCGGGACAGATAACCGGGGAGCTGTTTTTT,TRBD1,.,TRBV9,TRBJ2-2
CASSKQGRGYEQYF,TGTGCCAGCAGCAAGCAGGGGCGAGGCTACGAGCAGTACTTC,.,once,TRBV6-5,TRBJ2-7
CASSESVYSPLHF,TGTGCCAGCAGTGAATCGGTGTATTCACCCCTCCACTTT,.,.,TRBV25-1,TRBJ1-6
CAWSALLSGYTF,TGTGCCTGGAGCGCCCTCCTGAGTGGCTACACCTTC,.,.,TRBV30,TRBJ1-2
CATSRDLAGTSGSQYF,TGTGCCACCAGCAGAGACCTGGCCGGGACTAGCGGGTCCCAGTACTTC,TRBD2,.,TRBV15,TRBJ2-5
CASSLGLAGVPSTDTQYF,TGTGCCAGCAGCTTGGGACTAGCGGGGGTACCTAGCACAGATACGCAGTATTTT,TRBD2,.,TRBV5-4,TRBJ2-3
CASSRTDNEKLFF,TGTGCCAGCAGCCGGACAGATAATGAAAAACTGTTTTTT,.,.,TRBV3-1/TRBV3-2,TRBJ1-4
CASSLDSSGGPRETQYF,TGTGCCAGCAGCTTAGACTCTAGCGGGGGGCCGAGGGAGACCCAGTACTTC,TRBD2,.,TRBV7-6,TRBJ2-5
CASAKGGAVNSGANVLTF,TGTGCCAGCGCCAAAGGGGGGGCAGTCAACTCTGGGGCCAACGTCCTGACTTTC,.,.,TRBV28,TRBJ2-6
CASSRGAVGSVYTF,TGTGCCAGCAGCCGGGGAGCTGTGGGTTCTGTCTACACCTTC,.,once,TRBV5-6,TRBJ1-2
CASSISRTSNEQYF,TGTGCCAGTAGTATTAGCAGGACTAGCAACGAGCAGTACTTC,TRBD2,.,TRBV19,TRBJ2-7
CASSRSRGFLDGELFF,TGTGCCAGTAGTCGGAGTCGGGGGTTCTTGGACGGGGAGCTGTTTTTT,.,.,TRBV19,TRBJ2-2
CASSLKGTGTYEQYF,TGTGCCAGCAGCTTGAAGGGGACAGGGACTTACGAGCAGTACTTC,TRBD1,.,TRBV7-9,TRBJ2-7
CAWSMAAPGSNQPQHF,TGTGCCTGGAGTATGGCGGCCCCCGGGAGCAATCAGCCCCAGCATTTT,.,few,TRBV30,TRBJ1-5
CASSQDSGTGNTEAFF,TGTGCCAGCAGCCAAGATTCGGGGACAGGGAACACTGAAGCTTTCTTT,TRBD1,.,TRBV4-2,TRBJ1-1
CASSLAGFQETQYF,TGTGCCAGCAGCTTAGCCGGGTTTCAAGAGACCCAGTACTTC,.,.,TRBV7-2,TRBJ2-5
CASMGERGWKLFF,TGTGCCAGCATGGGGGAGCGGGGATGGAAACTGTTTTTT,.,.,TRBV2,TRBJ1-4
CASTLRGEGGYTF,TGTGCCAGCACCCTGAGGGGGGAGGGTGGCTACACCTTC,.,.,TRBV9,TRBJ1-2
CSVEDPNRRSSGYYGYTF,TGCAGCGTTGAAGATCCCAATCGTAGATCCTCAGGGTACTATGGCTACACCTTC,.,.,TRBV29-1,TRBJ1-2
CASSFPGSGDQYF,TGTGCCAGCAGCTTCCCGGGGTCCGGGGACCAGTACTTC,.,once,TRBV11-3,TRBJ2-5
CASSLVGTPNTGELFF,TGTGCCAGCAGCTTGGTTGGGACACCGAACACCGGGGAGCTGTTTTTT,.,.,TRBV5-6,TRBJ2-2
CASSFAGSYTEAFF,TGTGCCAGCAGTTTCGCAGGTTCCTACACTGAAGCTTTCTTT,.,.,TRBV27,TRBJ1-1
CASSSSGAGGNTIYF,TGTGCCAGCAGTTCCTCTGGGGCAGGCGGAAACACCATATATTTT,.,once,TRBV27,TRBJ1-3
CASSLDTGTGGNNEQFF,TGTGCCAGCAGCTTAGATACCGGGACAGGGGGCAACAATGAGCAGTTCTTC,TRBD1,.,TRBV7-2,TRBJ2-1
CASSGQAVNQPQHF,TGTGCCAGCAGTGGACAGGCCGTCAATCAGCCCCAGCATTTT,TRBD1,.,TRBV6-2/TRBV6-3,TRBJ1-5
CAGASYTIRSEKLFF,TGTGCCGGGGCTTCGTACACTATACGTAGTGAAAAACTGTTTTTT,.,.,TRBV30,TRBJ1-4
CASGLVPAGDAGGYTF,TGTGCTAGTGGTTTGGTACCCGCAGGGGACGCTGGTGGCTACACCTTC,.,.,TRBV12-5,TRBJ1-2
CASSPRWTSGGRGGDTQYF,TGCGCCAGCAGCCCCCGATGGACTAGCGGGGGGAGGGGAGGAGATACGCAGTATTTT,TRBD2,.,TRBV4-1,TRBJ2-3
CASSQDTGYEQYF,TGTGCCAGCAGCCAGGATACAGGGTACGAGCAGTACTTC,.,.,TRBV3-1/TRBV3-2,TRBJ2-7
CAWNLLAGGVTDTQYF,TGTGCCTGGAATCTTCTAGCGGGGGGCGTTACAGATACGCAGTATTTT,TRBD2,.,TRBV30,TRBJ2-3
CASSFSVAAESPLHF,TGCGCCAGCAGCTTTAGTGTGGCGGCGGAATCACCCCTCCACTTT,.,.,TRBV5-1,TRBJ1-6
CASSQVVRFPLRDSYNEQFF,TGTGCCAGCAGCCAAGTAGTTCGTTTCCCCTTACGCGACTCCTACAATGAGCAGTTCTTC,.,.,TRBV14,TRBJ2-1
CASSVLPAYEQYF,TGTGCCAGCAGCGTACTCCCTGCCTACGAGCAGTACTTC,.,.,TRBV9,TRBJ2-7
CASRAQGIGLNGYTF,TGTGCCAGCAGGGCACAGGGTATAGGTCTGAATGGCTACACCTTC,.,.,TRBV27,TRBJ1-2
CASRKDTSNTEAFF,TGTGCCAGTAGAAAGGACACTTCGAACACTGAAGCTTTCTTT,.,.,TRBV19,TRBJ1-1
CASSQELAGFYEQYF,TGTGCCAGCAGCCAAGAACTAGCGGGATTCTACGAGCAGTACTTC,TRBD2,.,TRBV14,TRBJ2-7
CASSPGLASTDTQYF,TGTGCCAGCAGCCCGGGACTAGCGAGCACAGATACGCAGTATTTT,TRBD2,.,TRBV9,TRBJ2-3
CASLQLTGNTIYF,TGTGCCAGTTTACAGTTAACTGGAAACACCATATATTTT,.,.,TRBV2,TRBJ1-3